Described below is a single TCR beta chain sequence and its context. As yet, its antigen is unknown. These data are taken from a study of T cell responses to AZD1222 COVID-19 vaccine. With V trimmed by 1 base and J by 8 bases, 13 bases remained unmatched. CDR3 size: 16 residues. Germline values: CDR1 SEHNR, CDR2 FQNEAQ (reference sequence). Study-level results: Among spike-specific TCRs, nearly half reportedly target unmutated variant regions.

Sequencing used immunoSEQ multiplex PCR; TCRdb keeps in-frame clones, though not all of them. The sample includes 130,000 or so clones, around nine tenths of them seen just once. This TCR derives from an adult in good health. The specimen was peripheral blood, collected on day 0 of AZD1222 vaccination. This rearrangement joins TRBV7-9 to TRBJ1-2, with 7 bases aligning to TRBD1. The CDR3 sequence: CASSLEVSRGSGGYTF. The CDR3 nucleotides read TGTGCCAGCAGCTTAGAGGTCTCCAGGGGGTCGGGCGGCTACACCTTC.